This T cell receptor (beta chain) was captured in a study of spatial heterogeneity in lung cancer. About the study: Sequencing consistently turned up more beta-chain sequences than alpha-chain sequences.

On this clonotype: A library prepared for alpha chains yielded this beta chain as an off-target read; its size is of little meaning.

CDR1 and CDR2 (germline): SGDLS, YYNGEE. V was clipped by 4 bases and J by 3 bases; unmatched bases: 9. This CDR3 has 16 amino acids. Time point described: sample taken at primary tumor resection. Unsorted whole RNA from tumor, nontumor lung or frozen PBMC underwent sequencing. 72 TRACERx patients with early, untreated non-small cell lung cancer donated samples. Each molecule of TCR cDNA was tagged with one unique molecular identifier. MiXCR, run by TCRdb on the 5' RACE reads, gives a single entry per CDR3 protein. The profile covers more than 9,000 distinct CDR3 sequences, with 5.5% to 8% appearing a single time and around a tenth taken by the ten largest.

The receptor was derived from a male donor with early-stage non-small cell lung cancer. This specimen consisted of normal lung tissue next to the tumor, obtained at surgery. V is TRBV9 and J is TRBJ1-3; TRBD1 aligns across 8 bases. The CDR3 DNA sequence: TGTGCCAGCAGCCCTACCCCGGACAGGGATGGAAACACCATATATTTT. This encodes CASSPTPDRDGNTIYF.